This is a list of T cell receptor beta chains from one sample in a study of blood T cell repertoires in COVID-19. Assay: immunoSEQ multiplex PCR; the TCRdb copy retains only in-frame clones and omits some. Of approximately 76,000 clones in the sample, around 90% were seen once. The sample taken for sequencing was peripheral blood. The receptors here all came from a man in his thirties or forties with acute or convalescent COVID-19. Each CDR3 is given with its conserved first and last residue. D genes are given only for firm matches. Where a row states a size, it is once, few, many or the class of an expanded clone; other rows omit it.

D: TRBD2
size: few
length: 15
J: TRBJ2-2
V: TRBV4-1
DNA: TGCGCCAGCAGCCCACTAGCGGGAGTCGTCGGGGAGCTGTTTTTT
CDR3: CASSPLAGVVGELFF

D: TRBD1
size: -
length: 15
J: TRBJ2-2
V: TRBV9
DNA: TGTGCCAGCAGCGTAGAAGGACAGGGAACCGGGGAGCTGTTTTTT
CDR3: CASSVEGQGTGELFF

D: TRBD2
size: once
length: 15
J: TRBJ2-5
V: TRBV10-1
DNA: TGCGCCAGCAGTGGTGGGAGAGCGGGAGACGAGACCCAGTACTTC
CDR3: CASSGGRAGDETQYF

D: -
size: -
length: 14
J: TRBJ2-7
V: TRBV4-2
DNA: TGTGCCAGCAGCCAAGATAAGGGAGTAGCGGCGCAGTACTTC
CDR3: CASSQDKGVAAQYF

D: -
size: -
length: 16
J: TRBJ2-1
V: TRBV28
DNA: TGTGCCAGCAGTTTCTCTCGGCAGGGTACCTACAATGAGCAGTTCTTC
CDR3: CASSFSRQGTYNEQFF

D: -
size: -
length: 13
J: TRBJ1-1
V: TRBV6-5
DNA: TGTGCCAGCAGGCACAAACAGGGCTCTGAAGCTTTCTTT
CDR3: CASRHKQGSEAFF

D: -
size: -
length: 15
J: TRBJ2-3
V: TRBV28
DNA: TGTGCCAGCAGTTTACGGGAGTCGGGCACAGATACGCAGTATTTT
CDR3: CASSLRESGTDTQYF

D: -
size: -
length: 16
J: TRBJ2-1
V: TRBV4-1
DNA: TGCGCCAGCAGCCTTAGCGGCGGTCCCTCCTACAATGAGCAGTTCTTC
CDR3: CASSLSGGPSYNEQFF

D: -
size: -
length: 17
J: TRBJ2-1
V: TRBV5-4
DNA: TGTGCCAGCAGCGCCGGTGGGACTTTTAGCTCCTACAATGAGCAGTTCTTC
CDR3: CASSAGGTFSSYNEQFF

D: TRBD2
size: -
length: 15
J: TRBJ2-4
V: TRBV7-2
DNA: TGTGCCAGCAGCCCTAGCGGGTTTTCCAAAAACATTCAGTACTTC
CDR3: CASSPSGFSKNIQYF

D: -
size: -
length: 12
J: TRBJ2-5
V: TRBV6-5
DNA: TGTGCCAGGTATAGAGGGTGGGAGACCCAGTACTTC
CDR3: CARYRGWETQYF

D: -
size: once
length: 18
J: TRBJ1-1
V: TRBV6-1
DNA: TGTGCCAGCAGTGAAAGGGGTCCGGGCAGGTCTGGGTTTAATGAAGCTTTCTTT
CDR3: CASSERGPGRSGFNEAFF

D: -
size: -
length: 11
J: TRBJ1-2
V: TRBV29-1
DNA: TGCAGCGTTACAGGCGGCGGTGGCTACACCTTC
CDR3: CSVTGGGGYTF

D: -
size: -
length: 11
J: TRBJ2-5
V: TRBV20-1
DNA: TGCAGTGCTCCCTTTGCGGGGACCCAGTACTTC
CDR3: CSAPFAGTQYF

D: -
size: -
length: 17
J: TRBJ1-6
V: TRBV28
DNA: TGTGCCAGCAGTTTAATACGACAGGATAGGGGCGTTTCACCCCTCCACTTT
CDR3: CASSLIRQDRGVSPLHF

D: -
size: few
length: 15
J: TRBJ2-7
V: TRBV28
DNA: TGTGCCAGCACGGAGGGCCTTGAATTTCGTTACGAGCAGTACTTC
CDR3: CASTEGLEFRYEQYF

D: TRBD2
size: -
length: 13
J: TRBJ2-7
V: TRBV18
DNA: TGTGCCAGCTCACCCGGACTAGCTTACGAGCAGTACTTC
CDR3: CASSPGLAYEQYF

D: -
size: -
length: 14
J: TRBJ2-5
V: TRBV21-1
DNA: TGTGCCAGCAGCAAAGAGGCGGGACAAGAGACCCAGTACTTC
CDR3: CASSKEAGQETQYF

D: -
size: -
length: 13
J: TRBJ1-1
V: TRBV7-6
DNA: TGTGCCAGCAGCTTTAATTTGAACACTGAAGCTTTCTTT
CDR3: CASSFNLNTEAFF

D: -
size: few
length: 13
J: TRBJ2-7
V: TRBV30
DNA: TGTGCCTCGCGGACTCAGCTCTCCTACGAGCAGTACTTC
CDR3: CASRTQLSYEQYF

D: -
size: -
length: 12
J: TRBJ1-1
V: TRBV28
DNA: TGTGCCAGCAGTGATTGGGAGACTGAAGCTTTCTTT
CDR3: CASSDWETEAFF

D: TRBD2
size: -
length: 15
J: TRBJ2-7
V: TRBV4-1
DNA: TGCGCCAGCAGCGGATGGGGGGGTTCTGCGTCCGAGCAGTACTTC
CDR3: CASSGWGGSASEQYF

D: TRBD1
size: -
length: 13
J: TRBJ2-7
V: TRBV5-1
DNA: TGCGCCAGCAGCCCGGGACAGGACTACGAGCAGTACTTC
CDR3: CASSPGQDYEQYF

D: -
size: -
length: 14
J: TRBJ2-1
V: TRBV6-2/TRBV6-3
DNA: TGTGCCAGCAGTAACGGACGAGAGGGCAATGAGCAGTTCTTC
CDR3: CASSNGREGNEQFF

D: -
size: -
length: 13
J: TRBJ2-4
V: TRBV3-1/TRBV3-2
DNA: TGTGCCAGCAGCCAGCGAGCCAAAAACATTCAGTACTTC
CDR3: CASSQRAKNIQYF

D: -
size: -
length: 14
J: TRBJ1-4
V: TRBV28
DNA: TGTGCCAGCAGTTTACAACCTACCAATGAAAAACTGTTTTTT
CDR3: CASSLQPTNEKLFF

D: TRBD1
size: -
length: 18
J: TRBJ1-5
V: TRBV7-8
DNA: TGTGCCAGCAGCTCTTCTTGGGGGACAGGGGATCGGAATCAGCCCCAGCATTTT
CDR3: CASSSSWGTGDRNQPQHF

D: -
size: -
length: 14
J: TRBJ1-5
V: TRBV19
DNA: TGTGCCAGTAGTATATCCAAGGGGGATCAGCCCCAGCATTTT
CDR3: CASSISKGDQPQHF

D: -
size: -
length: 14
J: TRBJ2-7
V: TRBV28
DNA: TGTGCCAGCAGTTTAGCCGCCGGGGAGGACGAGCAGTACTTC
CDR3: CASSLAAGEDEQYF

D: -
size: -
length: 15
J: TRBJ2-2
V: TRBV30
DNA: TGTGCCTGGAGTGCCAAGGGGCCGGCCACCGGGGAGCTGTTTTTT
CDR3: CAWSAKGPATGELFF

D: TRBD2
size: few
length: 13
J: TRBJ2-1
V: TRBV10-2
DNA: TGCGCCAGCACTCTAGCGGGTAAAAATGAGCAGTTCTTC
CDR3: CASTLAGKNEQFF

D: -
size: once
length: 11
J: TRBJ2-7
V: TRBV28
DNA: TGTGCCACCTCCTTTGGAGGCGAGCAGTACTTC
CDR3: CATSFGGEQYF

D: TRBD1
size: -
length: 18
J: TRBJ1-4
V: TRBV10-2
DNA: TGCGCCAGCAGTGGACAAGTGGGACAGGGCGTCAGAAATGAAAAACTGTTTTTT
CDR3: CASSGQVGQGVRNEKLFF

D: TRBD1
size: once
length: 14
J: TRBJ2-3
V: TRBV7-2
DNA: TGTGCCAGCAGCGCCGACAGGGGGCTAGATACGCAGTATTTT
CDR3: CASSADRGLDTQYF

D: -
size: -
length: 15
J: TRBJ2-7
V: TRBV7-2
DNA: TGTGCCAGCAGCTGGGCGGGTGCCGGTTCGAGCGAGCAGTACTTC
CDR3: CASSWAGAGSSEQYF

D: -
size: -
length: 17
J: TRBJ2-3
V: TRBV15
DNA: TGTGCCACCAGCAGAGATCTTGGCGGGATGAGCACAGATACGCAGTATTTT
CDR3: CATSRDLGGMSTDTQYF

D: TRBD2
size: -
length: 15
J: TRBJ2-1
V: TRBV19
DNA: TGTGCCAGTAGCTTTAGCGGGGGGCACTACAATGAGCAGTTCTTC
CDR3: CASSFSGGHYNEQFF

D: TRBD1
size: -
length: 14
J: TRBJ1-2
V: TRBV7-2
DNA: TGTGCCAGCAGCCGGCAGGGGGCCGACTATGGCTACACCTTC
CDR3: CASSRQGADYGYTF

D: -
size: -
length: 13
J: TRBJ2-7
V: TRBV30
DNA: TGTGCCTGGAGTGTACGGAGGGGCTACGAGCAGTACTTC
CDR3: CAWSVRRGYEQYF

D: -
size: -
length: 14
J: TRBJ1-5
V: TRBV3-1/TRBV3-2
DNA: TGTGCCAGCAGCCAATTTCGGGGGGCCCAGCCCCAGCATTTT
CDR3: CASSQFRGAQPQHF

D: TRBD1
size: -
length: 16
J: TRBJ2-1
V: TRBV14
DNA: TGTGCCAGCAGCCTCGGCAGGGGGCGAAGGAACAATGAGCAGTTCTTC
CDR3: CASSLGRGRRNNEQFF

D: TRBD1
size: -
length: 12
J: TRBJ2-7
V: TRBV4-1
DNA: TGCGCCAGCAGCCCGACAGGGGGCGGTTTGTACTTC
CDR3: CASSPTGGGLYF

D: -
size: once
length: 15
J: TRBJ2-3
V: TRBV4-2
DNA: TGTGCCAGCAGCCAAAAAATCGGGAGAAGCGATACGCAGTATTTT
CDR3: CASSQKIGRSDTQYF

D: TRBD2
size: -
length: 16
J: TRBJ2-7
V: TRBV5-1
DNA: TGCGCCAGCAGCTTCATTTTTAGCGGGAGGGAGGACGAGCAGTACTTC
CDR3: CASSFIFSGREDEQYF

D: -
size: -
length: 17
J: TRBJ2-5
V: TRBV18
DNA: TGTGCCAGCTCATCGCGGACAGATCTATTATCTCGGGAGACCCAGTACTTC
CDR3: CASSSRTDLLSRETQYF

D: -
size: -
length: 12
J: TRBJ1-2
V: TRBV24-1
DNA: TGTGCCACCAGCGCTAAGAGTTATGGCTACACCTTC
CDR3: CATSAKSYGYTF

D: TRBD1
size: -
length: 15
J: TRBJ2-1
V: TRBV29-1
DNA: TGCAGCGTTGAACCGACAGGGCTCTCCTACAATGAGCAGTTCTTC
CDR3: CSVEPTGLSYNEQFF

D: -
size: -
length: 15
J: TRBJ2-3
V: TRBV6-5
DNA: TGTGCCAGCAGATCGGGCCGGACTGGAAGGGATACGCAGTATTTT
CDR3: CASRSGRTGRDTQYF

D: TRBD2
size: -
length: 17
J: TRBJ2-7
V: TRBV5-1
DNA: TGCGCCAGCAGCTTGGCGGCTAGCGGGAGTTCAATGTACGAGCAGTACTTC
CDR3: CASSLAASGSSMYEQYF

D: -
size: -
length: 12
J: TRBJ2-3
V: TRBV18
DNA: TGTGCCAGCTCCCGAGACACAGATACGCAGTATTTT
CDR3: CASSRDTDTQYF

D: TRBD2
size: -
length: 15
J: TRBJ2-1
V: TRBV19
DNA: TGTGCCAGTAGTCTTCGGGGGGAAGTCTACAATGAGCAGTTCTTC
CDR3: CASSLRGEVYNEQFF

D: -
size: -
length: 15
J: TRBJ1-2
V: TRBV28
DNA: TGTGCCAGCAGTCCGGGGGGGGCGCGGGGTTATGGCTACACCTTC
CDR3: CASSPGGARGYGYTF

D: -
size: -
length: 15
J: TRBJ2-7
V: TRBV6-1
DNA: TGTGCCAGCAGTGAATTTGCTAGCAGTAACTACGAGCAGTACTTC
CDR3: CASSEFASSNYEQYF

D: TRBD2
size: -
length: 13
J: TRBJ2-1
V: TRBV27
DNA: TGTGCCAGCAGTTTGACTAGCGGGATAGCACAGTTCTTC
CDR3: CASSLTSGIAQFF

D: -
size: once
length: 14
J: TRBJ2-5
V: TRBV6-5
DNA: TGTGCCAGCAGCTACGACGGGGGGCGGAAGACCCAGTACTTC
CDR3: CASSYDGGRKTQYF

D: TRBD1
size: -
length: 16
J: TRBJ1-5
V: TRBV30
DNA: TGTGCCGTTCAGACAGGGGCCCGATATAGCAATCAGCCCCAGCATTTT
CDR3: CAVQTGARYSNQPQHF

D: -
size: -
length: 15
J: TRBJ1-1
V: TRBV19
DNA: TGTGCCAGTAGTACGGGTCGGACGGGAAACACTGAAGCTTTCTTT
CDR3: CASSTGRTGNTEAFF

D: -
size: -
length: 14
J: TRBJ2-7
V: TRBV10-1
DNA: TGCGCCAGCAGTGAGTCCCCAGGGAGGTACGAGCAGTACTTC
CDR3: CASSESPGRYEQYF